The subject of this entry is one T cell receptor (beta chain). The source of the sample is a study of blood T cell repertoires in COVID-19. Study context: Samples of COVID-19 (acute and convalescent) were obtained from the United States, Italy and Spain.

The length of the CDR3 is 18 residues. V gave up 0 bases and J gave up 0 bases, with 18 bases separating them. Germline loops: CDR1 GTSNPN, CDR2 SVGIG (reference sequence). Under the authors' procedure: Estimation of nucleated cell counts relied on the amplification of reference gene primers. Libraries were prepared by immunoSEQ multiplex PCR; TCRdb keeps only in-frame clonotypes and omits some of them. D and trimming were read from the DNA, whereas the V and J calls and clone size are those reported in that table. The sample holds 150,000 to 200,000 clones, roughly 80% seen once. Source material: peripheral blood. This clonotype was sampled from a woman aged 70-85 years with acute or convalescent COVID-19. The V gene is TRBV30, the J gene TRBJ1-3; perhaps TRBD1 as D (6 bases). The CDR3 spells CAWSVEGAGTLSGNTIYF. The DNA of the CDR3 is TGTGCCTGGAGTGTGGAAGGAGCCGGGACACTCTCTGGAAACACCATATATTTT.